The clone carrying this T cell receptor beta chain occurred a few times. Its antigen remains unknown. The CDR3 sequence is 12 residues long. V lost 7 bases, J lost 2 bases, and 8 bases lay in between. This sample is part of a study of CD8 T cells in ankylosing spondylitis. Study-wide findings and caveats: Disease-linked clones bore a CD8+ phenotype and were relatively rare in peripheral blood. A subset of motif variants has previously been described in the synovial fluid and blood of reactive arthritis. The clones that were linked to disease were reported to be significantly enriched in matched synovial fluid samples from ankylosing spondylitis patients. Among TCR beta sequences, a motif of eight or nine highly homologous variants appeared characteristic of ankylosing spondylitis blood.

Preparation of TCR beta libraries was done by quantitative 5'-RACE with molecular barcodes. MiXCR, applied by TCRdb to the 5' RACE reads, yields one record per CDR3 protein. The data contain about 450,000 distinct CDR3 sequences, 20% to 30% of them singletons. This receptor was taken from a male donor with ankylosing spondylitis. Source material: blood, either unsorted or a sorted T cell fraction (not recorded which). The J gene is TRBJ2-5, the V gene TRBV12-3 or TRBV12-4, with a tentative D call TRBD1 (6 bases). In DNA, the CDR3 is TGTGCCAGCAACCAGGGGCAAGAGACCCAGTACTTC. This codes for CASNQGQETQYF.